One and the same sample provided the 5 T cell receptor beta chains below, sequenced in a study of T cell repertoires in cytomegalovirus infection. Via MiXCR, TCRdb re-called the reads, giving one row per CDR3 protein. Among hundreds of thousands of distinct CDR3 sequences listed, about a sixth were seen once. The sample consisted of PBMCs. The receptors shown here come from a human donor in good health (CMV status not recorded). Some clones in this sample may be carry-over from other donors' samples.

This chain joins TRBV5-6 and TRBJ2-4; D assignment may be TRBD1 or TRBD2 (5 bases each). Trimming took 4 bases from V and 5 from J, leaving 19 bases between them. CDR3 length: 16 amino acids. Germline CDR1 and CDR2: SGHDT and YYEEEE. The CDR3 nucleotides read TGTGCCAGCAGCGGACGCCCCGGGACGGTGGAAAACATTCAGTACTTC. Translation: CASSGRPGTVENIQYF. The complete variable domain, with remaining parts taken from reference TRBV5-6 and TRBJ2-4, reads DAGVTQSPTHLIKTRGQQVTLRCSPKSGHDTVSWYQQALGQGPQFIFQYYEEEERQRGNFPDRFSGHQFPNYSSELNVNALLLGDSALYLCASSGRPGTVENIQYFGAGTRLSVL.

This clonotype has at least ten counts. The chain's CDR3 is CASRAGTHTDTQYF. DNA for the CDR3: TGTGCCAGCAGAGCCGGGACTCACACAGATACGCAGTATTTT. The chain is built from TRBV7-2 and TRBJ2-3, with D maybe TRBD2 (6 bases). Germline V gene data show CDR1 as SGHTA and CDR2 as FQGNSA. The CDR3 loop spans 14 amino acids. Trimming shortened V by 6 bases and J by 2 bases, and 12 bases separated the two germline ends.

This sequence joins TRBV7-6 and TRBJ2-7, with 14 bases identical to TRBD2. Germline loops: CDR1 SGHVS, CDR2 FNYEAQ. After removal of 1 base from V and 7 bases from J, the junction contained 6 bases not matched to a gene. This CDR3 is built from 16 residues. CDR3 bases: TGTGCCAGCAGCTTAGTGACTAGCGGGAGGGCGAGTGAGCAGTACTTC. Its translation is CASSLVTSGRASEQYF.

V gene TRBV19 combines with J gene TRBJ2-7; D tentatively fits TRBD1 or TRBD2 (5 bases each). CDR1 and CDR2 (germline): LNHDA, SQIVND (reference sequence). Trimming took off 7 bases at V and 0 bases at J, with 10 bases between the two ends. CDR3 length equals 13 residues. The DNA of the CDR3 is TGTGCCAGTACCGGGGCAGACTCCTACGAGCAGTACTTC. As protein: CASTGADSYEQYF.

Comment on this clonotype: A read error is possible here, since a much larger clone lies one base away. J is TRBJ2-7 and V is TRBV7-6; no clear D. Germline CDR1 reads SGHVS; CDR2 reads FNYEAQ. CDR3 length: 14 residues. The CDR3 DNA follows: TGTGCCAGCAGCTTAACTCAGCCGGCCTACGTGCAGTACTTC. Protein sequence: CASSLTQPAYVQYF.